Below are 21 T cell receptor beta chains sequenced from a single sample in a study of T cell responses to AZD1222 COVID-19 vaccine. Assay used: immunoSEQ multiplex PCR; TCRdb lists only in-frame clones, some missing. The data contain 150,000 or so clones, more than 85% of them singletons. Sequencing used peripheral blood, obtained on day 0 of AZD1222 vaccination. The origin of the receptors is an adult in good health.

V is TRBV3-1 (or the pseudogene TRBV3-2) and J is TRBJ2-7; D may be TRBD2 (7 bases). CDR3 length: 14 amino acids. In germline, CDR1 is LGHDT, CDR2 YNNKEL (reference sequence). V was shortened by 4 bases and J by 4 bases, with 14 bases between the two germline ends. CDR3 sequence: CASSPAGHGYEQYF. The CDR3 nucleotides are TGTGCCAGCAGCCCAGCGGGACACGGATACGAGCAGTACTTC.

The V and J genes are TRBV19 and TRBJ2-7; D may correspond to TRBD1 or TRBD2 (5 bases each). The germline V gene has CDR1 LNHDA and CDR2 SQIVND (reference sequence). The ends were cut back, 9 bases at V and 6 bases at J, with 9 bases in the middle. CDR3 length: 10 amino acids. CDR3 DNA sequence: TGTGCCAGCCCAGGGAGCGAGCAGTACTTC. Protein: CASPGSEQYF.

This rearrangement joins TRBV12-3 or TRBV12-4 to TRBJ2-7; D is tentatively TRBD1 or TRBD2 (6 bases each). This CDR3 has 13 residues. Deletions cut 10 bases from V and 2 bases from J, with 15 bases between. The chain's CDR3 is CATQGTDAYEQYF. For the CDR3, the DNA is TGTGCCACGCAGGGGACTGATGCCTACGAGCAGTACTTC.

The chain combines TRBV13 with TRBJ2-5; D remains ambiguous. The germline gives CDR1 PRHDT, CDR2 FYEKMQ (reference sequence). The CDR3 spans 11 residues. V lost 2 bases, J lost 4 bases, and 2 bases lay in between. This CDR3 is CASSLSETQYF. DNA for the CDR3: TGTGCCAGCAGCTTATCAGAGACCCAGTACTTC.

This clone was recorded once. V usage is TRBV2 and J usage is TRBJ1-5; 8 bases fit TRBD1. This CDR3 contains 15 residues. The V gene end was trimmed by 5 bases and the J gene end by 4 bases; junction bases not matched to a gene: 7. In germline, CDR1 is SNHLY, CDR2 FYNNEI. Written as DNA, the CDR3 is TGTGCCAGCAGTCAGACCCAGGGGGCGAATCAGCCCCAGCATTTT. Its translation: CASSQTQGANQPQHF.

The genes are TRBV15 and TRBJ1-1; no definite D call. The V and J ends lost 0 bases and 1 base respectively, with 6 bases between them. Germline V gives CDR1 LNHNV, CDR2 YYDKDF (reference sequence). The CDR3 runs 14 residues. This CDR3 is CATSRDQANTEAFF. DNA for the CDR3: TGTGCCACCAGCAGAGACCAGGCGAACACTGAAGCTTTCTTT.

The V gene is TRBV12-5, the J gene TRBJ1-2; D ambiguous. Deletions cut 2 bases from V and 4 bases from J, with 11 bases between. CDR3 size: 14 residues. Germline V lookup: CDR1 LGHNT, CDR2 FRNRAP. The CDR3 nucleotides are TGTGCTAGTGGTTTGTCAACGGATACCTATGGCTACACCTTC. It codes for CASGLSTDTYGYTF.

V usage is TRBV2 and J usage is TRBJ1-2, with D perhaps matching TRBD1 (6 bases). Germline lookup yields CDR1 SNHLY and CDR2 FYNNEI. V was clipped by 3 bases and J by 3 bases, with 14 bases between them. The CDR3 runs 15 residues. The chain's CDR3 is CASSEFGQGYYGYTF. CDR3 sequence (DNA): TGTGCCAGCAGTGAGTTCGGGCAGGGGTACTATGGCTACACCTTC.

V and J are TRBV28 and TRBJ1-4, with D perhaps matching TRBD1 (5 bases). Germline V gives CDR1 MDHEN, CDR2 SYDVKM. The V end lost 5 bases, the J end lost 14 bases, and 15 bases lay between the germline ends. The CDR3 is 12 residues long. The CDR3 DNA sequence: TGTGCCAGCAGTGGGGGACCCAACCGCCTGTTTTTT. Translation gives CASSGGPNRLFF.

The chain carries TRBV27 and TRBJ1-5; D ambiguous. The CDR3 has 15 residues. Per the germline V gene, CDR1 is MNHEY and CDR2 is SMNVEV (reference sequence). The V and J ends lost 6 bases and 0 bases respectively, with 12 bases between them. CDR3 sequence (DNA): TGTGCCAGCAGGCTCGGACGGTTTAGCAATCAGCCCCAGCATTTT. This gives the protein CASRLGRFSNQPQHF.

The chain couples TRBV28 to TRBJ1-5; the D gene is possibly TRBD1 (6 bases). Germline assignment: CDR1 MDHEN and CDR2 SYDVKM. Deletions cut 5 bases from V and 15 bases from J, with 17 bases between. This CDR3 contains 12 residues. The CDR3 spells CASSPGGQTRHF. The CDR3, as DNA: TGTGCCAGCAGTCCTGGGGGGCAGACGAGGCATTTT.

The chain joins TRBV29-1 to TRBJ1-5, with TRBD1 matching over 8 bases. Germline lookup yields CDR1 SQVTM and CDR2 ANQGSEA. Trimming at V came to 4 bases and at J to 0 bases, leaving 5 bases not matched to a gene. This CDR3 comprises 15 residues. The CDR3, as DNA: TGCAGCGTTGGACAGGGGTGGGATAGCAATCAGCCCCAGCATTTT. Amino acid sequence: CSVGQGWDSNQPQHF. Looking up the rest from reference TRBV29-1 and TRBJ1-5 gives the full variable domain: SAVISQKPSRDICQRGTSLTIQCQVDSQVTMMFWYRQQPGQSLTLIATANQGSEATYESGFVIDKFPISRPNLTFSTLTVSNMSPEDSSIYLCSVGQGWDSNQPQHFGDGTRLSIL.

This chain connects TRBV28 to TRBJ1-6; the match to TRBD1 covers 7 bases. This CDR3 region has 14 residues. Germline V lookup: CDR1 MDHEN, CDR2 SYDVKM. The trim removed 5 bases at V and 9 bases at J, leaving 7 bases unmatched. As DNA, the CDR3 is TGTGCCAGCAGTCCGCCCGACAGGGCTTCACCCCTCCACTTT. This translates into CASSPPDRASPLHF.

CDR3 bases: TGCGCCAGCAGCATCACAGGGGGCGAGGTCATTCAGTACTTC. It encodes CASSITGGEVIQYF. The V and J genes are TRBV23-1 and TRBJ2-4; 9 bases line up with TRBD1. TRBV23-1 is given ORF status, its function remaining uncertain. The CDR3 loop spans 14 amino acids. After removal of 6 bases from V and 9 bases from J, the junction contained 9 bases not matched to a gene.

A single count supports this clone. V and J are TRBV6-5 and TRBJ1-2, with 9 bases identical to TRBD1. CDR1 and CDR2 (germline): MNHEY, SVGAGI. The ends lost 5 bases at V and 5 bases at J; junction bases unmatched: 3. The length of the CDR3 is 13 residues. This chain's CDR3 is CASSTGGRYGYTF. The CDR3 DNA reads TGTGCCAGCAGTACAGGGGGCCGGTATGGCTACACCTTC.

CDR3 DNA sequence: TGTGCCACCAGTGAAGCGACTAGCACAGATACGCAGTATTTT. Amino acid sequence: CATSEATSTDTQYF. The rearrangement joins TRBV24-1 to TRBJ2-3; D unresolved. V was cut by 4 bases and J by 0 bases, with 7 bases left in between. This CDR3 contains 14 residues. Germline CDR1 is KGHDR and CDR2 is SFDVKD.

This clone appeared once. This chain joins TRBV6-5 and TRBJ2-5; D is unclear. CDR1 and CDR2 (germline): MNHEY, SVGAGI. The CDR3 loop spans 14 amino acids. The germline V and J ends were trimmed by 5 bases and 4 bases, with 14 bases remaining between them. The CDR3: CASSPPPGPETQYF. For the CDR3, the DNA is TGTGCCAGCAGTCCCCCCCCGGGCCCAGAGACCCAGTACTTC.

In this sample, this clone turned up once. CDR3 nucleotides: TGTGCCAGCAGTCAGCAGGGCACTGAAGCTTTCTTT. Its protein product is CASSQQGTEAFF. V gene TRBV28 combines with J gene TRBJ1-1; possible D gene TRBD1, 5 bases. This CDR3 contains 12 residues. From germline, CDR1 is MDHEN and CDR2 SYDVKM. V lost 5 bases and J 4 bases, leaving 8 bases between the germline ends.

Here the CDR3 DNA reads TGTGCCAGCGGGTACAGGGGGCTCGGAAACACCATATATTTT. It yields the protein CASGYRGLGNTIYF. J is TRBJ1-3 and V is TRBV21-1; the table calls TRBD1, which could not be checked here. TRBV21-1 is designated a pseudogene. The CDR3 contains 14 residues.

This chain uses TRBV7-3 with TRBJ2-2; 8 nucleotides line up with TRBD2. The CDR3 sequence is 18 residues long. J lost 0 bases, V lost 10 bases, and 16 bases had no gene match. Germline V gene lookup returns CDR1 SGHTA and CDR2 FQGTGA. The CDR3: CATREVAGMLTNTGELFF. In DNA, the CDR3 is TGTGCCACTAGGGAGGTAGCGGGGATGCTAACGAACACCGGGGAGCTGTTTTTT.

The chain employs TRBV5-1 and TRBJ1-2, with 8 bases aligning to TRBD1. CDR3 size: 14 residues. CDR1 is SGHRS and CDR2 is YFSETQ in the germline V gene. The V and J ends lost 4 bases and 7 bases, in that order; junction bases with no gene match: 9. The CDR3 is CASSATGGRSGYTF. Written as DNA, the CDR3 is TGCGCCAGCAGCGCCACAGGGGGGAGGAGTGGCTACACCTTC.